This T cell receptor (beta chain) comes out of a study of CD8+CD57+ T cells in acquired aplastic anemia. About the research overall: Sequencing produced an average of around 11 million reads per healthy donor for CD4+ cells.

As concerns this clonotype: A read error may account for a junction end that differs from germline.

Profiling of TCR beta VDJ combinations and CDR3 sequences used genomic DNA as template. TCRdb independently ran MiXCR on the reads; one entry per CDR3 protein. The sample has about 420,000 distinct CDR3 sequences; about two thirds are singletons. Germline-derived CDR1 and CDR2 are SGHDT and YYEEEE. The CDR3 has 16 residues. This sequence joins TRBV5-6 and TRBJ1-3; no clear D gene. This TCR derives from a human donor in good health, serving as a control. Specimen: sorted CD4+, CD8+, or CD8+CD57+ T cells (not recorded which) from PBMCs. The CDR3 region is CASSLFSESSGNTIYF. The CDR3 nucleotides are TGCGCCAGCAGCTTGTTCAGCGAGAGCTCTGGAAACACCATATATTTT.